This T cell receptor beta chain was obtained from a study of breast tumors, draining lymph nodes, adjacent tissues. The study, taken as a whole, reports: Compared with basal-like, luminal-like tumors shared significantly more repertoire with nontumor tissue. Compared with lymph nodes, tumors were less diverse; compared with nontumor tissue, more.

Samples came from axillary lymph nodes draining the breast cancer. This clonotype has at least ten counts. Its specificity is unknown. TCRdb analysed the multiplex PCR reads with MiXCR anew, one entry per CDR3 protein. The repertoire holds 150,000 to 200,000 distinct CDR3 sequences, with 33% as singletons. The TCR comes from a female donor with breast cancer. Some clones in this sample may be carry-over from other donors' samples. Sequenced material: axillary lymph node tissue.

CDR3 bases: TGTGCCAGCAGCCATAAGAACAGATATAATTCACCCCTCCACTTT. Translation: CASSHKNRYNSPLHF. The chain couples TRBV14 to TRBJ1-6; D not resolved. CDR1 and CDR2 from the germline V gene are SGHDN and FVKESK. The V and J ends lost 3 bases and 4 bases respectively, with 10 bases between them. The CDR3 consists of 15 residues.